This T cell receptor beta chain is from a study of CD8+CD57+ T cells in acquired aplastic anemia. Study context: Sorted CD4+ and CD8+ cells yielded about 3 ug of DNA on average. Study-wide findings and caveats: Statistical testing detected no significant gap in CD8+ Simpson's diversity between patients and controls. Fewer than 35 shared CD8+ CDR3s appeared highly expressed within patients' immunodominant clones.

TCR beta VDJ and CDR3 were profiled, and genomic DNA was the template. TCRdb processed the reads anew with MiXCR; each CDR3 protein has one entry. The profile covers over 150,000 distinct CDR3 sequences, with nearly 65% appearing a single time and approximately 42% taken by the ten largest. On this clonotype: Its target is not known.

CD8+CD57+ cell expansion had been shown by flow cytometry in patients chosen for sequencing. The germline gives CDR1 DFQATT, CDR2 SNEGSKA (reference sequence). This CDR3 has 13 residues. The V and J ends lost 6 bases and 7 bases respectively, with 13 bases between them. The chain has TRBV20-1 and TRBJ1-6; weak D call: TRBD1 (6 bases). The TCR comes from a human donor with aplastic anemia. Sequences were obtained from sorted CD4+, CD8+, or CD8+CD57+ T cells (not recorded which) from PBMCs. The CDR3: CSALRDKNSPLHF. DNA of the CDR3: TGCAGTGCCCTTCGGGACAAAAATTCACCCCTCCACTTT.